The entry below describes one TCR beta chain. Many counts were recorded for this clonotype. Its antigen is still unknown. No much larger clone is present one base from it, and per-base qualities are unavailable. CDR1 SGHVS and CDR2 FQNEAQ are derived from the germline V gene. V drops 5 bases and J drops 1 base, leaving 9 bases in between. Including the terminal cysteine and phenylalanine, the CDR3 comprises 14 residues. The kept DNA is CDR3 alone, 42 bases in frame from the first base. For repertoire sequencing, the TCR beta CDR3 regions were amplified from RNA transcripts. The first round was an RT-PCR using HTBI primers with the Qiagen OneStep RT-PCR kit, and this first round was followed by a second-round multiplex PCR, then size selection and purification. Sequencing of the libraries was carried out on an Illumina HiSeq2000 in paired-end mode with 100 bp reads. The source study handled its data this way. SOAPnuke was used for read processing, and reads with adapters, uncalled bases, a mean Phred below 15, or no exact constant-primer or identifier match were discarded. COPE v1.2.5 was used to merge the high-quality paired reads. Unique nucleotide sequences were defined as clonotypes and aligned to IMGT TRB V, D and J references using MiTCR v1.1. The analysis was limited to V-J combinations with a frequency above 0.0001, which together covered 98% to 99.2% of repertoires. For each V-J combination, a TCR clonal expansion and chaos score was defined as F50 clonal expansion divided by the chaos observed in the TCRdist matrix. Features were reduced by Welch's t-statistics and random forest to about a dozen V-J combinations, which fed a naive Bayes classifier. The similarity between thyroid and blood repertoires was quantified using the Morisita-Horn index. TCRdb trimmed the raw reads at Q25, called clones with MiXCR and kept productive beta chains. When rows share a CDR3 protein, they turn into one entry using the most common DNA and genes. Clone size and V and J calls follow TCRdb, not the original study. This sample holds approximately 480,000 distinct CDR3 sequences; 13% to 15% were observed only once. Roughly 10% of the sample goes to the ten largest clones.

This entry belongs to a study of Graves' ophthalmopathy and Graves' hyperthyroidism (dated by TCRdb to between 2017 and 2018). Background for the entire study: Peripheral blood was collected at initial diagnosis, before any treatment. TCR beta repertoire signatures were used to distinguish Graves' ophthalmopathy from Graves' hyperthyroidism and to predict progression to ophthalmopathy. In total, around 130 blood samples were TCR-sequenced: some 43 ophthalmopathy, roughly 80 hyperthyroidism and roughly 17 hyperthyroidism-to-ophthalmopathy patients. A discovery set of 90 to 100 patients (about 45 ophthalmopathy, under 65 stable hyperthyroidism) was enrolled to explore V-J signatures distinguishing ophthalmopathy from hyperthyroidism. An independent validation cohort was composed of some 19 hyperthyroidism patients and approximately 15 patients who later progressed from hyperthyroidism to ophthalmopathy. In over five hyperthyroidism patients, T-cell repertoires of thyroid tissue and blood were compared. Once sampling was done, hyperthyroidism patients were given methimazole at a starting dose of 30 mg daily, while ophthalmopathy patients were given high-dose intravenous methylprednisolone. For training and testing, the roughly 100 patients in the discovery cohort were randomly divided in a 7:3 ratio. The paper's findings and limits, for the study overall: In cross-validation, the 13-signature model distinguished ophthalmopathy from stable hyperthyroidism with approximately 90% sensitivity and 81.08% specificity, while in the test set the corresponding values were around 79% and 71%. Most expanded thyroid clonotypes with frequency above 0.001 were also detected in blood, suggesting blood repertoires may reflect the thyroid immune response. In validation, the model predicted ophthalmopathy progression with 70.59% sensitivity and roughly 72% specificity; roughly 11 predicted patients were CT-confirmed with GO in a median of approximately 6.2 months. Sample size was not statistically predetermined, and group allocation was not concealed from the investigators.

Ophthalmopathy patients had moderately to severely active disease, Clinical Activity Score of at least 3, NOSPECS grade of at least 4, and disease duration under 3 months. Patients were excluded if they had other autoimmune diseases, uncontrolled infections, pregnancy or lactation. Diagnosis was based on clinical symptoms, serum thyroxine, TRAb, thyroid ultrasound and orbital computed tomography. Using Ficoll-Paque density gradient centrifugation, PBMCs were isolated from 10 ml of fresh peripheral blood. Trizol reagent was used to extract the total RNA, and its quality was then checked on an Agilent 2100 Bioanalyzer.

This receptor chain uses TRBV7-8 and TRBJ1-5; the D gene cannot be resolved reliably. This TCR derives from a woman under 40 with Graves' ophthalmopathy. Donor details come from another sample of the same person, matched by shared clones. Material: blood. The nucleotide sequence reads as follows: TGTGCCAGCAGCCCTAGACGGAGCAATCAGCCCCAGCATTTT. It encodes CASSPRRSNQPQHF.